The present T cell receptor beta chain was sequenced within a study of naive and memory T cell subsets (dated by TCRdb to about 2017). In terms of the full investigation: The study applied an open-source, UMI-based TCR alpha and beta sequencing pipeline to sorted naive and memory peripheral blood T cell subsets. The functional CMV T cell responses agreed completely with IgG serology results. RNA was DNase-treated and reverse transcribed with TCR constant-region primers, mostly using SuperScript III. Overall study results and their limits: Each clonotype was defined as a single alpha or beta chain sequence rather than as a paired alpha/beta receptor. RNA-based TCR counts may be affected by expression changes linked to T cell activation and differentiation. After error correction, over 95% of naive TCR sequences appeared only once, giving much steeper abundance distributions than memory subsets. A power law was followed by TCR abundance, with an exponent that differed between naive and memory subsets but was consistent across the three individuals. In both CD4 and CD8 cells, the Gini index increased while Shannon and inverse Simpson diversity decreased from naive through CM, EM and EMRA. The repertoire findings for the naive and memory subsets could not be validated against a ground truth, as none was available.

From the cysteine up to the phenylalanine, the CDR3 has a length of 15 residues. CDR3 DNA only is kept here, 45 bases in frame from base 1. V loses 3 bases of germline sequence and J loses 2 bases, and the interval between the two ends is 13 bases. The library was made by UMI-ligation and nested PCR. The beta constant-region primer consisted of an equimolar mixture of two oligonucleotides that together covered TRBC1 and TRBC2. A single-stranded oligonucleotide containing the SP2 primer and a 12-nucleotide UMI was joined to the 3' end of the cDNA by T4 RNA ligase 1. The ligated cDNA went through four rounds of PCR with nested alpha and beta constant-region primers together with the SP2 primer. The ligation reaction was incubated at 16°C for roughly 19-24 hours. PCR2 was typically performed as a SYBR Green qPCR and was stopped at a predetermined threshold so that over-amplification was prevented. Every purification after the first one was done using Agencourt AMPure XP magnetic beads. Library quantification was done by Qubit, followed by a TapeStation check on which the main peak was expected at around 650 bp. The pooled libraries were sequenced on an Illumina MiSeq using v2 2x251 paired-end kits, which usually yielded 1-2 million reads per sample. Each sample's library went into the pool at 4 to 5 nM, and roughly 5-7.5% PhiX was added to help with cluster recognition. In the source study's methods: V and J genes were assigned to Demultiplexor-processed FASTQ reads by Decombinator through tag matching, with a single base-pair mismatch being allowed. Collapsinator used UMIs to correct both sequencing errors and frequency errors arising from PCR heterogeneity. CDR3Translator translated TCRs and extracted CDR3s from the conserved cysteine to the FGXG phenylalanine, flagging non-productive sequences. Gini, Shannon entropy and inverse Simpson indices were calculated on repertoires subsampled to equal numbers of UMI-defined TCRs. Within the linear range, a power law was fitted by maximum likelihood to the distributions of clonotype abundance. For one naive CD8 sample, the pipeline and MIGEC produced similar UMI counts, unique TCR numbers and clonal distributions. The repertoires were searched for approximately 7,000 CMV-associated CDR3 sequences that had been compiled from VDJdb and a published dataset. In TCRdb, the public reads were trimmed at Q25 with fastp and aligned with MiXCR, with productive beta chains retained. Duplicate CDR3 protein sequences are folded into a single record with the most common DNA and genes. The V and J calls come from TCRdb's annotation, not from the publication. Across this sample there are tens of thousands of distinct CDR3 sequences, with around 12% seen only once. Of the sample, around 0.9% is held by the ten largest clones.

From the second PCR step on, the TCR alpha and beta chain libraries were amplified in separate reactions. CMV status of each donor was established by measuring IFNgamma production from CD4+ T cells after fresh PBMCs were stimulated overnight with CMV viral lysate. Using Miltenyi beads, CD4 T cells were first positively selected, and CD8 T cells were then positively selected from the CD4-negative fraction. After staining for CD3, CD4, CD8, CD45RA, CD27 and a live/dead dye, cells were sorted on a BD Aria II into four subsets based on CD45RA and CD27. Blood came from three healthy volunteers, each fractionated into CD4 and CD8 T cells and then into four differentiation subsets. Approximately 130 ml of peripheral blood was drawn per donor, and PBMC were isolated by Ficoll-Paque PLUS density-gradient centrifugation. After sorting, cells were lysed in RLT buffer, RNA was extracted using a Qiagen RNeasy kit, and the extracted RNA was stored at -80 degrees C.

Remarks on this clonotype: Its recognized antigen is unknown. No clone much larger than this one lies a single base away; base qualities are absent.

The receptor comes from a human donor in good health. The rearranged segments are TRBV23-1 and TRBJ2-5; the D gene assignment is ambiguous. TRBV23-1 is annotated as an ORF whose role is uncertain. Material for sequencing was central memory CD4+ T cells from blood. The cell subset or site label here, explained by the study, means: central memory, CD45RA- CD27+. The CDR3 here reads CASSHPAGLQETQYF. The sequenced DNA: TGCGCCAGCAGTCACCCAGCCGGGTTACAAGAGACCCAGTACTTC.